The rows below give T cell receptor beta chains drawn from one sample of a study of blood T cell repertoires in COVID-19. The assay was immunoSEQ multiplex PCR, and TCRdb's table has in-frame clones only and misses some. The profile shows roughly 200,000 clones, around 79% of them singletons. The sample was peripheral blood. The receptors shown here come from a woman aged 40 to 50 with COVID-19, enrolled during active disease. Each CDR3 is given with its conserved first and last residue. Each record gives: CDR3 DNA, CDR3 protein, J gene, D gene, V gene, clone size. A D gene is named only where the DNA matches it firmly. Clone size is not always given. Where it is, it says once, few, many or a class for expanded clones.

TGCGCCAGCAGTCGGGGGACTCAGAACACTGAAGCTTTCTTT	CASSRGTQNTEAFF	TRBJ1-1	.	TRBV5-1	many
TGCGCCAGCAGCTCTACGAGATGGGGAGGGCTGTCTGGGGCCAACGTCCTGACTTTC	CASSSTRWGGLSGANVLTF	TRBJ2-6	TRBD2	TRBV5-1	.
TGTGCCAGCAGTTACACCGGGACAGCTAGTGGGACCCTCCACTTT	CASSYTGTASGTLHF	TRBJ1-6	TRBD1	TRBV6-6	few
TGTGCCAGCAGCTTTCGACGGGAGCCTCAAGAGACCCAGTACTTC	CASSFRREPQETQYF	TRBJ2-5	.	TRBV5-4	.
TGTGCCAGCTCGAGCGAGTTCGCCGAGACCCAGTACTTC	CASSSEFAETQYF	TRBJ2-5	.	TRBV6-5	.
TGTGCCACCAGCACCCTGGACAGGGACACTGAAGCTTTCTTT	CATSTLDRDTEAFF	TRBJ1-1	TRBD1	TRBV15	.
TGTGCCAGCAGCCGAGACAGGTCAGATACGCAGTATTTT	CASSRDRSDTQYF	TRBJ2-3	.	TRBV7-2	.
TGTGCCAGCAGCTTGTTTGGGGCGCTCATGGAGAGCTACACCTTC	CASSLFGALMESYTF	TRBJ1-2	.	TRBV5-4	.
TGCGCCAGCAGTTGGAGGGGGCAAAGCCTAAGCGAGCAGTACTTC	CASSWRGQSLSEQYF	TRBJ2-7	.	TRBV5-1	.
TGCGCCAGCAGGGCGGGAGCAAGGGAGACCCAGTACTTC	CASRAGARETQYF	TRBJ2-5	TRBD2	TRBV5-1	.
TGTGCCAGCTCACCACCGACAGGGGGAACAGATACGCAGTATTTT	CASSPPTGGTDTQYF	TRBJ2-3	TRBD1	TRBV18	.
TGTGCCAGCAGCCTTGACAGGGGCAACGAGCAGTACTTC	CASSLDRGNEQYF	TRBJ2-7	TRBD1	TRBV5-6	.
TGTGCCACCAGAGACAGAGAGAACACTGAAGCTTTCTTT	CATRDRENTEAFF	TRBJ1-1	.	TRBV24-1	.
TGTGCCAGTAGTTTACAGGGACCGAGCAATCAGCCCCAGCATTTT	CASSLQGPSNQPQHF	TRBJ1-5	.	TRBV19	.
TGTGCCAGCAGCGCCCGGGACAGGTTGGTAAGCTCCTACGAGCAGTACTTC	CASSARDRLVSSYEQYF	TRBJ2-7	TRBD1	TRBV9	.
TGCGCCAGCAGCCAATCAGCGGGTGGGGGCACTGAAGCTTTCTTT	CASSQSAGGGTEAFF	TRBJ1-1	.	TRBV4-3	.
TGTGCCAGCAGTCCTCGAGGTGAAAAACTGTTTTTT	CASSPRGEKLFF	TRBJ1-4	.	TRBV5-6	.
TGTGCCAGCAGCGCCGTAGTGGGGCACAATGAGCAGTTCTTC	CASSAVVGHNEQFF	TRBJ2-1	.	TRBV9	.
TGTGCCAGCTCACCATTCAGCGGGGTGGGTGTCACTGAAGCTTTCTTT	CASSPFSGVGVTEAFF	TRBJ1-1	.	TRBV18	.
TGTGCCAGCAGCTCCCGAAGTAGCGGGGGAAACAATGAGCAGTTCTTC	CASSSRSSGGNNEQFF	TRBJ2-1	TRBD2	TRBV11-3	.
TGTGCCAGCAGCGGGGTGCGGGACAGGGGCCTCAATGGCTACACCTTC	CASSGVRDRGLNGYTF	TRBJ1-2	TRBD1	TRBV9	few
TGTGCCAGCACCGTTGGACCGGGACTAGCGGGATCCGAGCAGTACTTC	CASTVGPGLAGSEQYF	TRBJ2-7	TRBD2	TRBV3-1/TRBV3-2	.
TGCGCCAGCAGCCTCGGGACTACTACTAGCACAGATACGCAGTATTTT	CASSLGTTTSTDTQYF	TRBJ2-3	TRBD2	TRBV5-1	.
TGTGCCAGCAGCCAAGCTCTGAGGAGGGGCTATGGCTACACCTTC	CASSQALRRGYGYTF	TRBJ1-2	.	TRBV3-1/TRBV3-2	.
TGTGCCAGCAGTAGGACAGGGGGCTTCTCCTACGAGCAGTACTTC	CASSRTGGFSYEQYF	TRBJ2-7	TRBD1	TRBV6-2/TRBV6-3	.
TGTGCCAGCAGCTTGAGTTACGGGAGGTCCTACGAGCAGTACTTC	CASSLSYGRSYEQYF	TRBJ2-7	TRBD2	TRBV7-8	.
TGTGCCAGCAGTCCGGGACAGGGGGGTGGCTACACCTTC	CASSPGQGGGYTF	TRBJ1-2	TRBD1	TRBV12-3/TRBV12-4	few
TGTGCCAGCAGCGCGGACAGCTATGGCTACACCTTC	CASSADSYGYTF	TRBJ1-2	.	TRBV9	.
TGTGCCAGAAGCTTCCGTAGGACAGGGGAGCATGGCTACACCTTC	CARSFRRTGEHGYTF	TRBJ1-2	TRBD1	TRBV5-3	.
TGTGCCAGTAGTATAATAGGGACAGGGAATCAGCCCCAGCATTTT	CASSIIGTGNQPQHF	TRBJ1-5	TRBD1	TRBV19	.
TGCGCCAGCACGGGACTAGAGACCTACGAGCAGTACTTC	CASTGLETYEQYF	TRBJ2-7	TRBD2	TRBV5-1	.
TGCGCCAGCAGCTTGGAGCAGGGGCGAAACACTGAAGCTTTCTTT	CASSLEQGRNTEAFF	TRBJ1-1	.	TRBV5-1	.
TGTGCCAGCAGCCGAAACACAGGGGTCGTCGGCTCTGGAAACACCATATATTTT	CASSRNTGVVGSGNTIYF	TRBJ1-3	TRBD1	TRBV7-9	.
TGTGCCTCCCACTCTGGCGGGTTAAACACTGAAGCTTTCTTT	CASHSGGLNTEAFF	TRBJ1-1	.	TRBV30	.
TGTGCCAGCAGCCAAGTCGGGACAGGGGGCACGCAGTATTTT	CASSQVGTGGTQYF	TRBJ2-3	TRBD1	TRBV3-1/TRBV3-2	once
TGTGCCAGCAGTTGGGACAACTCTGGAAACACCATATATTTT	CASSWDNSGNTIYF	TRBJ1-3	.	TRBV6-2/TRBV6-3	few
TGTGCCAGCAGCCCCGACCTCGGGGTCTCAGGGGCCAACGTCCTGACTTTC	CASSPDLGVSGANVLTF	TRBJ2-6	.	TRBV16	.
TGTGCCATCAGAATCCCGCGACAGGGGGCATTTGCTGAAGCTTTCTTT	CAIRIPRQGAFAEAFF	TRBJ1-1	TRBD1	TRBV10-3	.
TGTGCCAGCAGCTTGCCGCGGGGGGCCTACGAGCAGTACTTC	CASSLPRGAYEQYF	TRBJ2-7	TRBD2	TRBV5-6	few